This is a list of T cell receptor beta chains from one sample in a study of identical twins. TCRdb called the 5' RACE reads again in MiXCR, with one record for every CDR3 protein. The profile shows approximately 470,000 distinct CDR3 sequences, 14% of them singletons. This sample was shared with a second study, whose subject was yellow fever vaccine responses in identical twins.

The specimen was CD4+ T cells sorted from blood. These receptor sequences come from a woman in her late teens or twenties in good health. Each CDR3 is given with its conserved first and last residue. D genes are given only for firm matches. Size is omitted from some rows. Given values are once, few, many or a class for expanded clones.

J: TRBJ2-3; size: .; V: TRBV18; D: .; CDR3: CASSRPLLQGDPDTQYF; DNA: TGTGCCAGCTCCCGACCCCTTTTACAGGGAGACCCAGATACGCAGTATTTT
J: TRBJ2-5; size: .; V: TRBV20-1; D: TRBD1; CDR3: CSAHRGVTETQYF; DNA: TGCAGTGCCCACAGGGGTGTCACGGAGACCCAGTACTTC
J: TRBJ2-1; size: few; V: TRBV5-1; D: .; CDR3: CASSLAGTWNEQFF; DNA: TGCGCCAGCAGCTTGGCAGGGACGTGGAATGAGCAGTTCTTC
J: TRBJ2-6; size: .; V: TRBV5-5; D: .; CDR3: CASSLAWTHPSGANVLTF; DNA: TGTGCCAGCAGCTTGGCTTGGACACATCCATCTGGGGCCAACGTCCTGACTTTC
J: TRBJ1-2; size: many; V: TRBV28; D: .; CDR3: CASSGGAQYGYTF; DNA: TGTGCCAGCAGTGGGGGGGCCCAATATGGCTACACCTTC
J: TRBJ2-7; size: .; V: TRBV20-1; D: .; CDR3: CSARDSVNGTTYEQYF; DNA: TGCAGTGCTAGAGATTCTGTAAACGGGACCACCTACGAGCAGTACTTC
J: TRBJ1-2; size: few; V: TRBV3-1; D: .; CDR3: CASSPGEHYGYTF; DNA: TGTGCCAGCAGCCCTGGGGAGCACTATGGCTACACCTTC
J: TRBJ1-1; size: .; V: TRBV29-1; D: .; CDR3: CSVDRDNMNTEAFF; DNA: TGCAGCGTTGATCGGGACAACATGAACACTGAAGCTTTCTTT
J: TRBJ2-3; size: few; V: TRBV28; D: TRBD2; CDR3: CASKTEAGVSPDTQYF; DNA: TGTGCCAGCAAGACGGAAGCGGGAGTCTCCCCAGATACGCAGTATTTT
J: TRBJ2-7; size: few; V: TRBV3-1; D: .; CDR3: CASSSAPKPSYEQYF; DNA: TGTGCCAGCAGTTCCGCCCCGAAGCCGTCGTACGAGCAGTACTTC
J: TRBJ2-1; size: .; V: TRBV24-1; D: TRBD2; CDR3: CATSDSSGRAPYNEQFF; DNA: TGTGCCACCAGTGATTCTAGCGGGAGGGCCCCTTACAATGAGCAGTTCTTC
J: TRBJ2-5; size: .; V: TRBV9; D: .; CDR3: CASSVRHAGAETQYF; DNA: TGTGCCAGCAGCGTTCGTCACGCGGGGGCAGAGACCCAGTACTTC
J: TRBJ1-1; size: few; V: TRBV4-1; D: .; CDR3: CASSQDYGARAFF; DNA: TGCGCCAGCAGCCAAGATTATGGGGCGAGAGCTTTCTTT
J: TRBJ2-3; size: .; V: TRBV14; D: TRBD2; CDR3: CASSQRTRTSTDTQYF; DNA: TGTGCCAGCAGCCAGAGGACTAGAACTAGCACAGATACGCAGTATTTT
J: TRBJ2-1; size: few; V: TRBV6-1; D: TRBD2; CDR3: CASSPIPQTSGRPYNEQFF; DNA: TGTGCCAGCAGTCCAATACCCCAGACTAGCGGGAGGCCCTACAATGAGCAGTTCTTC
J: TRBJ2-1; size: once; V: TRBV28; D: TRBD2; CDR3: CASSSTSGSHNEQFF; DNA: TGTGCCAGCAGTTCGACTAGCGGGAGTCACAATGAGCAGTTCTTC
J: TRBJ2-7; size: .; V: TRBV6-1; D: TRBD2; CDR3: CASSEGEGPYEQYF; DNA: TGTGCCAGCAGTGAAGGGGAGGGACCCTACGAGCAGTACTTC
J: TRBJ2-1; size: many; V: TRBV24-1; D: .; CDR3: CATAEWWVPTHNEQFF; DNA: TGTGCCACCGCAGAATGGTGGGTGCCCACACACAATGAGCAGTTCTTC
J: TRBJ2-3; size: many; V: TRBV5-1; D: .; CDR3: CASSLGDSTDTQYF; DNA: TGCGCCAGCAGCTTGGGGGACAGCACAGATACGCAGTATTTT
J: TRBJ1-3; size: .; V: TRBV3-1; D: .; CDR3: CASSQDPRGNTIYF; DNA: TGTGCCAGCAGCCAAGATCCACGCGGAAACACCATATATTTT
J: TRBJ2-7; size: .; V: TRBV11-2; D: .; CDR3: CASGPVTGTYEQYF; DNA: TGTGCCAGCGGGCCTGTGACAGGAACCTACGAGCAGTACTTC
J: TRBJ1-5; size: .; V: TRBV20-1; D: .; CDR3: CSASGVQPRNQPQHF; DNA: TGCAGTGCTAGTGGGGTTCAGCCCAGGAATCAGCCCCAGCATTTT
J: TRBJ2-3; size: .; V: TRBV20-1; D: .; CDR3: CSAQTSTDTQYF; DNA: TGCAGTGCCCAGACTAGCACAGATACGCAGTATTTT
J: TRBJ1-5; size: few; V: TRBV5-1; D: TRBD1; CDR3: CASSLATGVQPQHF; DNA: TGCGCCAGCAGCTTGGCGACAGGGGTACAGCCCCAGCATTTT
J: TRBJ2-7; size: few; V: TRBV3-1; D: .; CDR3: CASSQGPSASYEQYF; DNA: TGTGCCAGCAGTCAAGGCCCTAGCGCGTCCTACGAGCAGTACTTC
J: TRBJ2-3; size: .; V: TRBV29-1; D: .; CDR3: CSVRRGLAFSDTQYF; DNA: TGCAGCGTGAGGCGGGGTCTAGCGTTTTCAGATACGCAGTATTTT
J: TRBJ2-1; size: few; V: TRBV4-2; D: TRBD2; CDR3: CASSRLAGGLSNEQFF; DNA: TGTGCCAGCAGCCGTCTAGCGGGAGGCCTCTCCAATGAGCAGTTCTTC
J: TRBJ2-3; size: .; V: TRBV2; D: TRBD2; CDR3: CGLAWGTDTQYF; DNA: TGTGGACTAGCCTGGGGGACAGATACGCAGTATTTT
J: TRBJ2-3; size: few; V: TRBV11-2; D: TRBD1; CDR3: CASSHSGTGKVTDTQYF; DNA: TGTGCCAGCAGCCATTCCGGGACAGGGAAGGTCACAGATACGCAGTATTTT
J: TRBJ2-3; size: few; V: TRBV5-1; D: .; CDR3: CASSPGQIGDTQYF; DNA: TGCGCCAGCAGCCCCGGACAGATCGGGGATACGCAGTATTTT
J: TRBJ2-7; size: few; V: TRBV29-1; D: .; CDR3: CSVLYGSNYEQYF; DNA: TGCAGCGTTTTATATGGCAGTAACTACGAGCAGTACTTC
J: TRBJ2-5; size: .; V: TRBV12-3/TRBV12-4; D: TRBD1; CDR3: CASSPRQGARETQYF; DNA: TGTGCCAGCAGTCCGAGACAGGGGGCGAGGGAGACCCAGTACTTC
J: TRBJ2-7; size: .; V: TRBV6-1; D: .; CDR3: CASSPRGPYEQYF; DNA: TGTGCCAGCAGTCCCCGGGGGCCATACGAGCAGTACTTC
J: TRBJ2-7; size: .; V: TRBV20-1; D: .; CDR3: CSARMGYEQYF; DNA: TGCAGCGCCAGGATGGGATACGAGCAGTACTTC
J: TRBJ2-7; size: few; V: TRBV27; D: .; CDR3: CASRPGYSIYEQYF; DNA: TGTGCCAGCAGACCAGGGTATTCAATCTACGAGCAGTACTTC
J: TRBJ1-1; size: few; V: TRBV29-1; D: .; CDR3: CSVGIMNTEAFF; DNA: TGCAGCGTTGGAATCATGAACACTGAAGCTTTCTTT
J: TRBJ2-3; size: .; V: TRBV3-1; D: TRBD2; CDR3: CASSQGTSGVQATQYF; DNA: TGTGCCAGCAGCCAGGGGACTAGCGGGGTCCAAGCTACGCAGTATTTT
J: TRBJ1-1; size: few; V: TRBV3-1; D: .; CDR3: CASSQDLGEVGTEAFF; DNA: TGTGCCAGCAGCCAAGATCTGGGGGAGGTGGGCACTGAAGCTTTCTTT
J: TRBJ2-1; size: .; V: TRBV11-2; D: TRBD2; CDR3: CASSLGTSGEAYNEQFF; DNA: TGTGCCAGCAGCTTAGGGACTAGCGGGGAAGCCTACAATGAGCAGTTCTTC
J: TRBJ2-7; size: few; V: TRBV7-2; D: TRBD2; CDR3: CASSGALAGGRSYEQYF; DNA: TGTGCCAGCAGCGGCGCACTAGCGGGGGGGAGGTCCTACGAGCAGTACTTC
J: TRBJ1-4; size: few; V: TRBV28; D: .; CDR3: CASSFLNLVFF; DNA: TGTGCCAGCAGTTTCTTGAACCTGGTATTTTTT
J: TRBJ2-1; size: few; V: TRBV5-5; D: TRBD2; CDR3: CASSLGRLAGIYEQFF; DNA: TGTGCCAGCAGCTTAGGGCGTCTAGCGGGAATCTATGAGCAGTTCTTC
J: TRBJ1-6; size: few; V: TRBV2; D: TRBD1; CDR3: CASSTQTGGNSPLHF; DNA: TGTGCCAGCAGTACTCAGACAGGGGGCAATTCACCCCTCCACTTT
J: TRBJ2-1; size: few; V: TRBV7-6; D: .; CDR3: CASSLDGLATYNEQFF; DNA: TGTGCCAGCAGCTTAGACGGGTTAGCGACCTACAATGAGCAGTTCTTC
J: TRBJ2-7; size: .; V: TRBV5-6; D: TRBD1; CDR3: CASSLEGATQYF; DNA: TGTGCCAGCAGCTTGGAGGGGGCAACGCAGTACTTC
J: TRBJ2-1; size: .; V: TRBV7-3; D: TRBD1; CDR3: CASSLRPRGEQFF; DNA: TGTGCCAGCAGCTTAAGACCCAGGGGGGAGCAGTTCTTC
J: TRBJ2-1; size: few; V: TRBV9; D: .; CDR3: CASSVGRGSYNEQFF; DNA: TGTGCCAGCAGCGTGGGTAGGGGCTCCTACAATGAGCAGTTCTTC
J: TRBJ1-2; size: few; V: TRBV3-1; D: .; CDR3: CASSQRTRTYGYTF; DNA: TGTGCCAGCAGCCAACGGACAAGAACCTATGGCTACACCTTC
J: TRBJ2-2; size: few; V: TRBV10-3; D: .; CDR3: CAIRKSGGGTSGITGELFF; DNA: TGTGCCATCAGGAAGAGTGGCGGCGGGACGTCGGGGATCACCGGGGAGCTGTTTTTT
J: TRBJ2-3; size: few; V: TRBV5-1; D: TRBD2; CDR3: CASSGVASWREDTQYF; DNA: TGCGCCAGCAGCGGCGTCGCTAGCTGGCGGGAGGATACGCAGTATTTT
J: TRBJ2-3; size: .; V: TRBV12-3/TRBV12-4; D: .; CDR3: CASSFRDVTDTQYF; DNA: TGTGCCAGCAGTTTCCGGGATGTGACAGATACGCAGTATTTT
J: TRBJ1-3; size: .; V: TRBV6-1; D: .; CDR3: CATETVHSGNTIYF; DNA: TGTGCCACTGAGACAGTACACTCTGGAAACACCATATATTTT
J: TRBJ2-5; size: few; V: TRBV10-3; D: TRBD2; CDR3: CAIGTSGIETQYF; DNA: TGTGCCATTGGGACTAGCGGGATTGAGACCCAGTACTTC
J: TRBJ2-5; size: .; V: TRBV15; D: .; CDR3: CATSNSLGAWETQYF; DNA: TGTGCCACCAGCAATTCGCTGGGGGCATGGGAGACCCAGTACTTC
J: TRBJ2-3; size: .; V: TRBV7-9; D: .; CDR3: CASSGHGTSTDTQYF; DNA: TGTGCCAGCAGCGGACACGGGACTAGCACAGATACGCAGTATTTT
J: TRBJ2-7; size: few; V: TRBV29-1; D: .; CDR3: CSVEQGIDEQYF; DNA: TGCAGCGTTGAACAGGGGATTGACGAGCAGTACTTC
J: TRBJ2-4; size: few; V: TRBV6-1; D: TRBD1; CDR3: CASRTGEGAKNIQYF; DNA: TGTGCCAGCAGGACAGGGGAAGGAGCCAAAAACATTCAGTACTTC
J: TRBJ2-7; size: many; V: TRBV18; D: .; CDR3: CASSLSTDYEQYF; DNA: TGTGCCAGCTCATTATCGACAGACTACGAGCAGTACTTC